This T cell receptor beta chain came from a study of quantifying T cell responses using KT2 cells. Turning to the study itself: cDNA was made from DNase-treated RNA using alpha and beta constant primers. The second PCR ran as a qPCR until a predetermined fluorescence threshold was reached.

Unfractionated PBMC were spiked with known numbers of KT2 clone cells. Whole-study results and caveats: KT2 sequence counts showed saturation when very many KT2 cells were spiked in. The number of KT2 alpha and beta sequences was a linear function of input KT2 cells.

Concerning this clonotype itself: What it recognizes is unknown.

The CDR3 covers 12 residues. Trimming took off 3 bases at V and 7 bases at J, with 8 bases between the two ends. CDR1 is WNHNN and CDR2 is SYGVQD in the germline V gene (reference sequence). Each cDNA got a UMI-containing oligo ligated at its 3' end. First-round PCR used about 4 cycles and beta primers RC1.1 and RC1.2 covering TRBC1 and TRBC2. TCRdb recomputed calls from the UMI-ligation and nested PCR reads with MiXCR, one row per CDR3 protein. The sample has 40,000 to 55,000 distinct CDR3 sequences, approximately 10% seen once. This TCR was sampled from a human donor. The sample comprised PBMCs spiked with cells of the T cell clone KT2. This chain uses TRBV10-1 with TRBJ2-3, with no clear D. The CDR3 coding sequence is TGCGCCAGCAGTGACCCAGGCTATACGCAGTATTTT. Protein: CASSDPGYTQYF.